These 12 T cell receptor beta chains were all obtained from the same sample, sequenced in a study of blood T cell repertoires in COVID-19. Only in-frame clones appear in the TCRdb table, and some are missing; sequencing was by immunoSEQ multiplex PCR. The table lists some 200,000 clones, about 86% of them singletons. Sequences were obtained from peripheral blood. The receptors were gathered from an elderly woman in a cohort sampled during active or convalescent COVID-19.

The J gene is TRBJ2-7, the V gene TRBV6-5; 10 nucleotides align to TRBD1. The CDR3 contains 15 residues. The ends lost 6 bases at V and 1 base at J; junction bases unmatched: 6. Germline V lookup: CDR1 MNHEY, CDR2 SVGAGI. This CDR3 is CASRRTGGGSYEQYV. CDR3 nucleotides: TGTGCCAGCAGACGGACAGGGGGAGGGTCCTACGAGCAGTACGTC.

The chain combines TRBV19 with TRBJ1-1; D is unresolved. V lost 6 bases and J lost 6, with 11 bases in between. Germline CDR1 reads LNHDA; CDR2 reads SQIVND (reference sequence). The CDR3 length is 12 residues. The CDR3 sequence: CASRRFYAEAFF. The CDR3 coding sequence is TGTGCCAGTAGGCGATTCTACGCTGAAGCTTTCTTT.

The rearrangement links TRBV5-6 to TRBJ1-3; tentatively, D is TRBD1 (5 bases). The V gene lost 4 bases and the J gene lost 0 bases, with 14 bases spanning the gap. CDR3 length: 16 residues. The germline CDR1 and CDR2 sequences are SGHDT and YYEEEE. CDR3 amino acids: CASSLRDSYSGNTIYF. The CDR3 DNA is TGTGCCAGCAGCCTCCGGGACTCGTACTCTGGAAACACCATATATTTT.

J is TRBJ1-6 and V is TRBV18, with D tentatively TRBD1 (6 bases). Trimming removed 3 bases from V and 8 bases from J, with 14 bases in between. The CDR3 contains 15 residues. Germline V CDR1 and CDR2: KGHSH, LQKENI. CDR3 nucleotides: TGTGCCAGCTCACCTTCGGGGGGCATGGATTCACCCCTCCACTTT. Its translation: CASSPSGGMDSPLHF. Drawing the rest from reference TRBV18 and TRBJ1-6, the complete variable domain is NAGVMQNPRHLVRRRGQEARLRCSPMKGHSHVYWYRQLPEEGLKFMVYLQKENIIDESGMPKERFSAEFPKEGPSILRIQQVVRGDSAAYFCASSPSGGMDSPLHFGNGTRLTVT.

This clone was observed a handful of times. The chain recombines TRBV28 with TRBJ2-6, with 8 bases aligning to TRBD1. The CDR3 totals 18 residues. Per germline, CDR1 MDHEN and CDR2 SYDVKM. V shed 5 bases and J 2 bases; nucleotides not matched to a gene: 11. The CDR3 loop is CASSRRTGLLTGANVLTF. The DNA of the CDR3 is TGTGCCAGCAGTAGGAGGACAGGGCTATTGACTGGGGCCAACGTCCTGACTTTC. Combining the CDR3 with reference TRBV28 and TRBJ2-6 gives the whole variable domain DVKVTQSSRYLVKRTGEKVFLECVQDMDHENMFWYRQDPGLGLRLIYFSYDVKMKEKGDIPEGYSVSREKKERFSLILESASTNQTSMYLCASSRRTGLLTGANVLTFGAGSRLTVL.

In nucleotides, the CDR3 is TGTGCCAGCAGCGTAGACGGGGGAGAAGAGACCCAGTACTTC. Translated, it gives CASSVDGGEETQYF. This sequence joins TRBV9 and TRBJ2-5, with D maybe TRBD2 (6 bases). Germline V gives CDR1 SGDLS, CDR2 YYNGEE. Trimming cost V 0 bases and J 3 bases, with 9 bases left between them. CDR3 length equals 14 residues.

The rearrangement links TRBV6-5 to TRBJ1-5; weak D call: TRBD1 (5 bases). CDR1 is MNHEY and CDR2 is SVGAGI in the germline V gene. V lost 2 bases and J 4 bases, leaving 12 bases between the germline ends. The CDR3 runs 15 residues. The CDR3 DNA follows: TGTGCCAGCAGTTACGATCCAGGGCCAAATCAGCCCCAGCATTTT. It translates to CASSYDPGPNQPQHF.

This chain connects TRBV4-1 to TRBJ1-2; D unclear. The CDR3 sequence is 13 residues long. Trimming cost V 0 bases and J 5 bases, with 7 bases left between them. The germline V gene encodes CDR1 MGHRA and CDR2 YSYEKL. The DNA for the CDR3 is TGCGCCAGCAGCCAAGATACCCAGTATGGCTACACCTTC. Amino acids: CASSQDTQYGYTF.

V is TRBV7-7 and J is TRBJ2-7; 7 bases are a match to TRBD1. J lost 6 bases, V lost 5 bases, and 7 bases had no gene match. This CDR3 is 13 amino acids long. Germline V gene lookup returns CDR1 SSHAT and CDR2 FNYEAQ (reference sequence). Here the CDR3 reads CASSKRQGGEQYV. The CDR3 coding sequence is TGTGCCAGCAGCAAAAGACAGGGTGGCGAGCAGTACGTC.

The CDR3 DNA is TGCGCCAGCATGGCGGAGACCTATGAAAAACTGTTTTTT. Amino acids: CASMAETYEKLFF. The chain is built from TRBV5-1 and TRBJ1-4, with D unclear. CDR3 length equals 13 residues. Germline V gives CDR1 SGHRS, CDR2 YFSETQ. The V end lost 6 bases, the J end lost 6 bases, and 12 bases lay between the germline ends.

This sequence joins TRBV19 and TRBJ2-1; TRBD2 is a possible D gene (6 bases). Per germline, CDR1 LNHDA and CDR2 SQIVND (reference sequence). This CDR3 contains 15 residues. Trimming removed 7 bases at V and 3 bases at J, with 16 bases between. Here the CDR3 DNA reads TGTGCCAGTACTAATGTCCTGGGGGGCTACAATGAGCAGTTCTTC. Amino acids: CASTNVLGGYNEQFF.

CDR3 sequence: CASSRETGLAGYEQFF. Written as DNA, the CDR3 is TGTGCCAGCAGCCGAGAGACGGGACTAGCGGGTTATGAGCAGTTCTTC. The chain couples TRBV14 to TRBJ2-1; 12 positions agree with TRBD2. The CDR3 runs 16 residues. V shed 4 bases, J shed 8 bases, and the junction held 9 bases outside the gene matches. CDR1 is SGHDN, CDR2 FVKESK, per germline.